This T cell receptor (beta chain) was documented in a study of blood T cell repertoires in COVID-19 (dated by TCRdb to the early 2020s). For the study in its entirety: Collaborator samples came from the United States, Italy and Spain and covered acute and convalescent phases of COVID-19. The repertoires were released in a freely available public database intended as a resource for research on the immune response to SARS-CoV-2. The dataset comprised deeply sampled blood TCRbeta repertoires from subjects exposed to, actively infected with, or recovered from COVID-19. The prospective study material was composed of cDNA or gDNA derived from T cells, B-cell-depleted T cells, or PBMCs. HLA class I and class II types, where available, came from metadata supplied by the sample provider rather than from assay-based typing. Sample metadata almost always included a de-identified subject ID, COVID-19 status, age in years and sex. Samples came from the ongoing ImmuneRACE study (first 160 participants) plus 1,254 subjects from 6 global collaborators. The study at large found these results: The amount of clinical and demographic metadata varied by source and participant and was provided uncurated.

TCRbeta CDR3 regions were amplified from genomic DNA using the immunoSEQ Assay, a bias-controlled multiplex PCR. In the paper's pipeline: Within the assay, amplification of reference gene primers was used to estimate how many nucleated cells each sample contained. Sequence reads were collapsed and filtered to measure the absolute abundance of every unique TCRbeta CDR3 rearrangement. For each sample, productive Simpson clonality was calculated as the square root of Simpson's diversity index over productive rearrangements. TCRdb re-hosts the immuneACCESS table, in-frame sequences only. Its copies lack some clones; in the studies checked, an unresolved V gene accounts for under half of them, and the cause for the rest is not known. The V and J calls and clone size are taken from that table; D and trimming were inferred from the DNA. In this sample the table shows over 200,000 clones, roughly 90% of which occur a single time. Clones ranked in the top ten supply 1.9% of the sample.

From the cysteine up to the phenylalanine, the CDR3 has a length of 17 residues. The entry retains the CDR3 DNA only, 51 bases that are in frame from base 1. V lost 0 bases and J lost 0 bases, and the count of bases not matched to a germline gene is 5. From a lookup of the germline V gene, CDR1 and CDR2 are KGHSH and LQKENI. The collaborating institutions used their own protocols to collect whole blood in K2EDTA tubes. Collaborator samples were shipped for TCRbeta analysis as frozen whole blood, isolated PBMCs, or DNA extracted from either sample type. As regards this clone: Its specific antigen is unknown. One base away there is no much larger clone; base qualities are not given.

Recombination joined TRBV18 with TRBJ2-3, and 8 bases in between align with TRBD1. Sequencing was carried out using peripheral blood. The receptor was derived from a man aged 40-55 years with active or convalescent COVID-19. The CDR3 region: CASSPPNRGSSTDTQYF. The nucleotides are TGTGCCAGCTCACCACCCAACAGGGGGTCGAGCACAGATACGCAGTATTTT. The entire variable domain, with the stretches around the CDR3 drawn from the reference TRBV18 and TRBJ2-3 proteins, is NAGVMQNPRHLVRRRGQEARLRCSPMKGHSHVYWYRQLPEEGLKFMVYLQKENIIDESGMPKERFSAEFPKEGPSILRIQQVVRGDSAAYFCASSPPNRGSSTDTQYFGPGTRLTVL.